These 19 T cell receptor beta chains share one sample of origin, sequenced in a study of cytomegalovirus exposure and HLA in healthy donors. The PCR used 60 Vbeta and 13 Jbeta primers. TCRdb's copy holds only in-frame clones and misses some; the assay was immunoSEQ multiplex PCR. Of about 120,000 clones in the sample, roughly 80% are singletons; the top ten hold around 1.5%. The sample consisted of PBMCs. Receptor source: a woman between 18 and 30 years old in good health and CMV-seronegative.

This clone came up a few times. The chain joins TRBV5-1 to TRBJ1-2; tentative D call: TRBD1 (6 bases). CDR1 SGHRS and CDR2 YFSETQ come from the germline V gene. V was pared by 4 bases and J by 7 bases, with 14 bases between. CDR3 length: 13 amino acids. DNA of the CDR3: TGCGCCAGCAGCCCGTCGGACAGAAGTGGCTACACCTTC. It specifies CASSPSDRSGYTF.

V is TRBV19 and J is TRBJ1-2, with 8 nucleotides matching TRBD1. J was trimmed by 4 bases and V by 3 bases; bases with no gene match: 7. The CDR3 is 15 residues long. Germline loops: CDR1 LNHDA, CDR2 SQIVND (reference sequence). The CDR3 protein is CASSIGGQDLYGYTF. The CDR3 region has the DNA TGTGCCAGTAGTATTGGGGGACAGGACCTCTATGGCTACACCTTC.

The J gene is TRBJ2-7, the V gene TRBV18; 7 nucleotides match TRBD1. The V segment lost 2 bases and the J segment 2 bases; nucleotides outside the gene matches: 6. The germline V gene has CDR1 KGHSH and CDR2 LQKENI. The CDR3 loop spans 15 amino acids. This CDR3 reads CASSPMTGHPYEQYF. In DNA form, the CDR3 reads TGTGCCAGCTCACCAATGACAGGGCACCCCTACGAGCAGTACTTC.

V and J are TRBV20-1 and TRBJ1-2; D is unresolved. This CDR3 is 11 amino acids long. Deletions cut 5 bases from V and 8 bases from J, with 12 bases between. CDR1 DFQATT and CDR2 SNEGSKA come from the germline V gene (reference sequence). CDR3 loop: CSAPGPRGYTF. The CDR3 DNA reads TGCAGTGCTCCAGGTCCCCGGGGCTACACCTTC.

The CDR3 bases are TGTGCCAGCAGTTTCAATACAGGGGTCGAGCAGTACTTC. This translates into CASSFNTGVEQYF. The rearrangement links TRBV27 to TRBJ2-7; TRBD1 matches 7 bases. The germline CDR1 and CDR2 sequences are MNHEY and SMNVEV (reference sequence). V lost 3 bases and J lost 6; bases outside the gene matches: 5. This CDR3 has 13 residues.

The CDR3 is CASRLTSGGPPGELFF. The CDR3 nucleotides are TGTGCCAGCAGACTTACTAGCGGGGGTCCCCCCGGGGAGCTGTTTTTT. The V and J genes are TRBV7-2 and TRBJ2-2; 11 bases fit TRBD2. From germline, CDR1 is SGHTA and CDR2 FQGNSA. The ends lost 6 bases at V and 6 bases at J; junction bases unmatched: 9. The CDR3 loop spans 16 amino acids.

This clone was counted between two and nine times. CDR3: CASSLQGYEQFF. The CDR3, as DNA: TGTGCCAGCAGTTTACAGGGTTATGAGCAGTTCTTC. J is TRBJ2-1 and V is TRBV28, with D possibly TRBD1 on 5 matching bases. The germline CDR1 and CDR2 sequences are MDHEN and SYDVKM. V was clipped by 2 bases and J by 8 bases, with 7 bases between them. This CDR3 contains 12 residues. The entire variable domain, with the rest obtained from reference TRBV28 and TRBJ2-1, is as follows: DVKVTQSSRYLVKRTGEKVFLECVQDMDHENMFWYRQDPGLGLRLIYFSYDVKMKEKGDIPEGYSVSREKKERFSLILESASTNQTSMYLCASSLQGYEQFFGPGTRLTVL.

This clone was seen just once. This chain joins TRBV5-1 and TRBJ1-1, with D uncertain. Germline CDR1 is SGHRS and CDR2 is YFSETQ. The V end lost 0 bases, the J end lost 1 base, and 7 bases lay between the germline ends. This CDR3 comprises 14 residues. CDR3 protein: CASSLVGQNTEAFF. The CDR3 DNA follows: TGCGCCAGCAGCTTGGTTGGGCAGAACACTGAAGCTTTCTTT.

V is TRBV28 and J is TRBJ1-5; TRBD1 is a possible D gene (5 bases). The CDR3 has 15 residues. Germline lookup yields CDR1 MDHEN and CDR2 SYDVKM. Trimming stripped 5 bases from V and 2 bases from J, with 13 bases between. The CDR3 loop is CASSPGGNRNQPQHF. As DNA, the CDR3 is TGTGCCAGCAGTCCGGGGGGGAACCGCAATCAGCCCCAGCATTTT.

The V gene is TRBV25-1, the J gene TRBJ2-7, with TRBD1 identical over 11 bases. Germline-derived CDR1 and CDR2 are MGHDK and SYGVNS. V shed 2 bases and J 2 bases; nucleotides not matched to a gene: 5. CDR3 length: 16 amino acids. CDR3: CASSEGLGQGAYEQYF. CDR3 DNA sequence: TGTGCCAGCAGTGAAGGATTGGGACAGGGGGCCTACGAGCAGTACTTC.

This chain connects TRBV16 to TRBJ2-2; the D gene is possibly TRBD1 (5 bases). CDR1 KGHSY and CDR2 FQNENV come from the germline V gene. This CDR3 is built from 14 residues. Deletions cut 5 bases from V and 1 base from J, with 8 bases between. The CDR3, as DNA: TGTGCCAGCAGCAGAACAGGGAACACCGGGGAGCTGTTTTTT. Its protein product is CASSRTGNTGELFF.

The CDR3 region is CASSSITGDAGGYTF. The CDR3 nucleotides read TGTGCCAGCAGCTCGATTACAGGGGATGCAGGCGGCTACACCTTC. The chain uses TRBV5-4 and TRBJ1-2; TRBD1 aligns across 7 bases. The CDR3 has 15 residues. Germline loops: CDR1 SGHNT, CDR2 YYREEE (reference sequence). The junction had 13 bases not matched to a gene; V was cut back by 3 bases and J by 8 bases.

The chain links TRBV28 to TRBJ2-7; 10 nucleotides agree with TRBD1. Germline V gene lookup returns CDR1 MDHEN and CDR2 SYDVKM. The CDR3 loop spans 12 amino acids. After removal of 9 bases from V and 5 bases from J, the junction contained 4 bases not matched to a gene. The CDR3: CASSGTGDEQYF. CDR3 coding DNA: TGTGCCAGTTCCGGGACAGGGGACGAGCAGTACTTC.

This chain connects TRBV2 to TRBJ1-5; the D gene is possibly TRBD1 (5 bases). The germline V and J ends were trimmed by 6 bases and 6 bases, with 12 bases remaining between them. CDR3 length: 13 amino acids. Germline V gene sequence: CDR1 SNHLY, CDR2 FYNNEI. CDR3 bases: TGTGCCAGCAGGCAGGGTATTCTTCAGCCCCAGCATTTT. As protein: CASRQGILQPQHF.

This sequence joins TRBV14 and TRBJ1-1; D is undetermined. V lost 1 base to trimming and J lost 6 bases, with 15 bases between them. Germline assignment: CDR1 SGHDN and CDR2 FVKESK. There are 15 residues in the CDR3. The CDR3 bases are TGTGCCAGCAGCCAAGCGGGTCTCAACGACCCTGAAGCTTTCTTT. This gives the protein CASSQAGLNDPEAFF.

The genes are TRBV27 and TRBJ1-2, with TRBD1 identical over 7 bases. CDR1 and CDR2 from the germline V gene are MNHEY and SMNVEV (reference sequence). Trimming took 6 bases from V and 3 from J; bases not matched to a gene: 10. The CDR3 totals 15 residues. CDR3 DNA: TGTGCCAGCAGCCGCGGCACAGGGGCGCACTATGGCTACACCTTC. Translation: CASSRGTGAHYGYTF.

The chain is built from TRBV13 and TRBJ1-1; 8 nucleotides line up with TRBD1. Germline values: CDR1 PRHDT, CDR2 FYEKMQ (reference sequence). The CDR3 has 12 residues. J gave up 8 bases and V 6 bases, and 5 bases lay outside the gene matches. CDR3 DNA sequence: TGTGCCAGCAGTCGACAGGGGTCGGAAGCTTTCTTT. As protein: CASSRQGSEAFF.

The rearrangement links TRBV6-1 to TRBJ1-5, with TRBD1 matching 7 bases. The CDR3 loop spans 16 amino acids. J was trimmed by 1 base and V by 1 base; bases with no gene match: 4. Germline CDR1 and CDR2: MNHNS and SASEGT. The CDR3 sequence is CASSEGTGLSNQPQHF. For the CDR3, the DNA is TGTGCCAGCAGTGAAGGGACAGGCCTGAGCAATCAGCCCCAGCATTTT.

The chain carries TRBV19 and TRBJ1-1, with 8 bases lining up with TRBD1. Per the germline V gene, CDR1 is LNHDA and CDR2 is SQIVND (reference sequence). With 2 bases clipped from V and 4 bases from J, the junction kept 9 bases outside the gene matches. The CDR3 covers 16 residues. CDR3 in amino acids: CASSIPGQAFSTEAFF. The CDR3 bases are TGTGCCAGTAGTATACCGGGACAGGCATTCTCCACTGAAGCTTTCTTT.